The 6 T cell receptor beta chains below come from one sample, sequenced in a study of T cell responses to AZD1222 COVID-19 vaccine. Some clones are missing from TCRdb's copy, which holds only in-frame ones; the method was immunoSEQ multiplex PCR. The table includes about 120,000 clones, around 93% detected once. Sequenced here: peripheral blood, sampled on day 0 of AZD1222 vaccination. Source of these receptors: an adult in good health.

In its sample, this clone was seen a few times. This sequence joins TRBV4-3 and TRBJ2-2; TRBD2 matches at 7 bases. Trimming took 4 bases from V and 4 from J; bases not matched to a gene: 6. Germline assignment: CDR1 LGHNA and CDR2 YSLEER. This CDR3 region has 15 residues. CDR3 in DNA: TGCGCCAGCAGCCCGCGGAGGGAGGGCACCGGGGAGCTGTTTTTT. Translated: CASSPRREGTGELFF.

The rearrangement uses TRBV9 and TRBJ2-7; no clear D. Trimming cost V 0 bases and J 1 base, with 8 bases left between them. Per germline, CDR1 SGDLS and CDR2 YYNGEE. CDR3 length: 14 residues. CDR3 residues: CASSVVDGSYEQYF. CDR3 DNA: TGTGCCAGCAGCGTAGTAGACGGTTCCTACGAGCAGTACTTC.

The chain recombines TRBV7-2 with TRBJ1-2, with TRBD1 matching 12 bases. This CDR3 spans 15 amino acids. Looked up from germline, CDR1 is SGHTA and CDR2 is FQGNSA. V dropped 0 bases and J dropped 6; count of bases not matched to a gene: 2. DNA for the CDR3: TGTGCCAGCAGCTTAGCGGGACAGGGGGCTGATGGCTACACCTTC. Amino acid sequence: CASSLAGQGADGYTF.

This chain links TRBV5-1 with TRBJ2-1; TRBD1 agrees at 7 bases. J gave up 7 bases and V 0 bases, and 4 bases lay outside the gene matches. The germline V gene encodes CDR1 SGHRS and CDR2 YFSETQ. The CDR3 consists of 14 residues. CDR3 protein: CASSLGTGRNEQFF. The CDR3 bases are TGCGCCAGCAGCTTGGGGACAGGTAGGAATGAGCAGTTCTTC.

J is TRBJ1-6 and V is TRBV6-1; D is undetermined. The CDR3 spans 16 residues. Trimming took off 0 bases at V and 1 base at J, with 7 bases between the two ends. The V gene's germline CDR1 is MNHNS and CDR2 SASEGT. CDR3 sequence (DNA): TGTGCCAGCAGTGAAGCGGCCGTATCCTATAATTCACCCCTCCACTTT. Translating it yields CASSEAAVSYNSPLHF.

The chain uses TRBV4-1 and TRBJ2-7, with TRBD1 matching over 9 bases. The junction had 5 bases not matched to a gene; V was cut back by 3 bases and J by 5 bases. The CDR3 sequence is 14 residues long. Looked up from germline, CDR1 is MGHRA and CDR2 is YSYEKL. CDR3 sequence (DNA): TGCGCCAGCAGCCAGCCCGGGACAGGGCACGAGCAGTACTTC. It codes for CASSQPGTGHEQYF.